A selection of T cell receptor beta chains follows, all from one sample in a study of blood T cell repertoires in COVID-19. The protocol was immunoSEQ multiplex PCR, while the TCRdb copy is restricted to in-frame clones and leaves out a portion. Of 60,000 to 100,000 clones listed, approximately 90% are singletons. The specimen was peripheral blood. Receptors were obtained from a man in his fifties or sixties with active COVID-19. Each CDR3 is given with its conserved first and last residue. Each record gives: J gene, V gene, CDR3 protein.

TRBJ1-4	TRBV7-9	CASSLETENRLFF
TRBJ2-1	TRBV5-1	CASSLTLAGNNEQFF
TRBJ1-3	TRBV6-5	CASSSGTGALYF
TRBJ2-5	TRBV19	CATPPGGETQYF
TRBJ1-1	TRBV5-1	CASRGGIDTEAFF
TRBJ2-3	TRBV3-1/TRBV3-2	CASSHRLAGATSTDTQYF
TRBJ1-2	TRBV28	CASTETGGLGGYTF
TRBJ1-6	TRBV4-3	CASSQGADENRGLRSPLHF
TRBJ2-5	TRBV2	CASAVQETQYF
TRBJ2-3	TRBV5-1	CASSPWRRGGSDTQYF
TRBJ1-4	TRBV7-6	CASSSSWGGGEKLFF
TRBJ1-4	TRBV25-1	CASSYRDSREKLFF
TRBJ2-1	TRBV7-2	CASSLDRDLYNEQFF
TRBJ1-3	TRBV7-7	CASSPDPPGLGNTIYF
TRBJ2-1	TRBV11-3	CASSPASGGARDEQFF
TRBJ1-1	TRBV7-9	CASSADRGRTHGNTEAFF
TRBJ2-3	TRBV4-3	CASSQGWGTTGRDRGQDTQYF
TRBJ1-3	TRBV11-2	CASSLFRAPGNTIYF
TRBJ2-1	TRBV7-3	CASSLSSGTYNEQFF
TRBJ1-2	TRBV7-8	CASSQRTGRDGYTF
TRBJ1-3	TRBV6-2/TRBV6-3	CASSGLGRGPGNTIYF
TRBJ1-6	TRBV19	CASSIRTGTNSPLHF
TRBJ2-2	TRBV7-7	CASSLGQGIGTGELFF
TRBJ1-5	TRBV7-2	CASSSGVSNQPQHF
TRBJ2-7	TRBV5-4	CASSGGLSYEQYF
TRBJ2-1	TRBV7-9	CASSSFGVGGNEQFF
TRBJ2-1	TRBV6-5	CATSPGGDLYNEQFF
TRBJ1-6	TRBV5-3	CARRHGQGCIAPLHF
TRBJ2-3	TRBV4-2	CASSPLVGAATDTQYF
TRBJ2-1	TRBV7-3	CASSPGLAGGGGNEQFF
TRBJ2-3	TRBV18	CASSPVAGRDTQYF
TRBJ2-1	TRBV9	CASSVVAGEQFF
TRBJ1-2	TRBV2	CASSRPGQTYLGYGYTF
TRBJ1-5	TRBV5-8	CASSLGGDSNQPQHF
TRBJ2-3	TRBV5-5	CASKGQGTDTQYF
TRBJ2-1	TRBV11-3	CARGKAGGPYGYEQFF
TRBJ1-6	TRBV3-1/TRBV3-2	CASSPGGGENSPLHF
TRBJ2-1	TRBV4-1	CASSQVGGPYNEQFF
TRBJ1-2	TRBV2	CATGQAEYYGYTF
TRBJ1-6	TRBV27	CASSLKVQGSSYNSPLHF
TRBJ1-1	TRBV19	CASSLRGQNTEAFF
TRBJ1-2	TRBV10-3	CAISESGQGNGYTF
TRBJ1-4	TRBV7-4	CASSLGAGQGGGRTNEKLFF
TRBJ2-7	TRBV28	CASSRPGFGYEQYF
TRBJ2-5	TRBV5-1	CASSYGLAGVQETQYF
TRBJ2-7	TRBV6-6	CASSYLIAGEQYF
TRBJ2-7	TRBV27	CASSLSSLAGTYEQYF
TRBJ1-6	TRBV2	CASSEGGGQTSPLHF
TRBJ2-2	TRBV11-2	CASRDPGQASSGELFF
TRBJ2-7	TRBV7-6	CASSTRQGEMLNEQYF
TRBJ2-6	TRBV5-5	CASSLPHSGANVLTF
TRBJ1-1	TRBV7-2	CASTLAGVNTEAFF